The clone carrying this T cell receptor (beta chain) was detected only once. Its antigen is still unknown. This sample stems from a study of OX40 agonist ivuxolimab in advanced cancers. The wider study: Ivuxolimab was delivered to patients intravenously every 2 weeks at doses spanning 0.01 to 10 mg/kg. Three individuals attained partial responses, comprising one hepatocellular carcinoma case and two cutaneous melanoma cases. Cancers in dose escalation were hepatocellular, melanoma, renal cell and head and neck. Regarding the study as a whole: In CD8+ T cells, expanded clones were on average more numerous than in CD4+.

This table comes from immunoSEQ multiplex PCR, and its TCRdb copy is limited to in-frame clones, with some not included. The sample shows tens of thousands of clones, roughly 80% of them seen only once. Trimming cost V 4 bases and J 4 bases, with 16 bases left between them. Per the germline V gene, CDR1 is LGHNA and CDR2 is YSLEER. CDR3 size: 15 residues. This receptor was obtained from an adult with an advanced solid tumor such as melanoma, head and neck, liver or kidney cancer. Sequencing used CD4+ or CD8+ T cells sorted from blood, obtained in a trial of the OX40 agonist ivuxolimab. The chain couples TRBV4-3 to TRBJ1-1; D possibly corresponds to TRBD1 (6 bases). CDR3 amino acids: CASSRATGRATEAFF. The CDR3 nucleotides are TGCGCCAGCAGCCGAGCCACAGGGAGGGCCACTGAAGCTTTCTTT.